This T cell receptor (beta chain) was identified during a study of blood T cell repertoires in COVID-19. Method: immunoSEQ multiplex PCR; TCRdb's copy keeps in-frame clones and lacks some. Of about 130,000 clones listed, 86% are singletons. V shed 4 bases, J shed 6 bases, and the junction held 4 bases outside the gene matches. CDR1 is LGHDT, CDR2 YNNKEL, per germline (reference sequence). This CDR3 has 13 residues. This rearrangement joins TRBV3-1 (or the pseudogene TRBV3-2) to TRBJ1-2; 8 bases are shared with TRBD1. This sequence was found in a man aged 50 to 60 who had recovered from COVID-19. Sequencing was performed on PBMCs or T cells enriched from blood (not recorded which). CDR3 nucleotide sequence: TGTGCCAGCAGCCTACTGGGACAGGATGGCTACACCTTC. Its protein is CASSLLGQDGYTF.